The clone carrying this T cell receptor (beta chain) has a handful of counts. No antigen is known for it. Using its own MiXCR run on the 5' RACE reads, TCRdb lists one record per CDR3 protein. Counted here are 400,000 to 450,000 distinct CDR3 sequences, roughly 20% occurring once; the ten biggest clones make up roughly a sixth. Trimming cost V 7 bases and J 3 bases, with 19 bases left between them. This CDR3 is 15 amino acids long. Germline CDR1 reads MNHNS; CDR2 reads SASEGT. The sample comes from a study of T cells after yellow fever vaccination. Findings and limits, study-wide: Abundant contaminating clonotypes from the bulk population could appear in FACS-sorted repertoires.

The sequence was collected from a man between 18 and 29 years old who received the YFV17D yellow fever vaccine. The chain combines TRBV6-1 with TRBJ2-7; the D gene could be TRBD1 or TRBD2 (5 bases each). Sample: PBMCs, taken before the yellow fever booster vaccination. The CDR3 reads CASKVTGLGDYEQYV. CDR3 sequence (DNA): TGTGCCAGCAAGGTCACAGGACTTGGGGACTACGAGCAGTACGTC.